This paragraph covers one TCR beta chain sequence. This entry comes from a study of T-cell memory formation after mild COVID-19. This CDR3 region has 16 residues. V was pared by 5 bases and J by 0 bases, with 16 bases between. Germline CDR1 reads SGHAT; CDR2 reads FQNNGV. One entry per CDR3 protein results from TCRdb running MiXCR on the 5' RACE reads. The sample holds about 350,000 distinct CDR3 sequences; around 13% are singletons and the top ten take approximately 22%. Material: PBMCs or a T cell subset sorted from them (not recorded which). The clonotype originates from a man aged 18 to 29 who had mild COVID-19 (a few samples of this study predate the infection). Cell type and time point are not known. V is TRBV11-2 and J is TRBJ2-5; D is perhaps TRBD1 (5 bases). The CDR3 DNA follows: TGTGCCAGCAGCCCCAGGGCAACCAAGGACCAAGAGACCCAGTACTTC. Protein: CASSPRATKDQETQYF.